This entry describes one TCR beta chain. This specimen comes from a study of shared clonotypes between healthy human individuals. CDR3 length: 15 residues. Unmatched junction bases numbered 7, after V lost 7 bases and J lost 7 bases. CDR1 WSHSY and CDR2 SAAADI come from the germline V gene. Genomic DNA of each subset was evenly split across several immunoSEQ plates. The assay was immunoSEQ multiplex PCR, and TCRdb's table has in-frame clones only and misses some. This sample has around 700,000 clones, with 74% found just once. The sequencing input was memory CD4+ T cells sorted from blood. As for subset: CD45RA-negative fraction. The chain is built from TRBV10-2 and TRBJ2-1; 13 nucleotides agree with TRBD2. The sequence derives from a young woman in good health. The CDR3, as DNA: TGCGCCAGCATCAGGACTAGCGGGAGCCTAAATGAGCAGTTCTTC. Translated, it gives CASIRTSGSLNEQFF.